Here is one T cell receptor beta chain with its context. Its antigen is undetermined. Naive CD8 cells lacked CD45RO, underwent positive selection for CCR7 and left out terminally differentiated effector memory CD45RA+ cells. Each of the donors was a healthy adult who was HIV-negative and had not had a recent acute infection or vaccination. Every donor, a Caucasian adult, lived in Nashville, Tennessee. Sequencing used immunoSEQ multiplex PCR; TCRdb keeps in-frame clones, though not all of them. This sample has roughly 590,000 clones; about 95% occur once, and the top ten carry 0.1% to 0.11%. V lost 5 bases and J lost 7, with 17 bases in between. From germline, CDR1 is SEHNR and CDR2 FQNEAQ (reference sequence). The CDR3 sequence is 15 residues long. This specimen belongs to a study of shared clonotypes between healthy human individuals. Study-level results: Read depth was anticipated to influence clonotype sharing among donors. Unshared clonotypes carried lower generation probabilities than those common to all four donors.

This chain links TRBV7-9 with TRBJ1-4; possible D gene TRBD1, 6 bases. The receptor comes from a young woman in good health. Sequenced: naive CD8+ T cells sorted from blood. The CDR3 loop is CASSPRSGGGEKLFF. As DNA, the CDR3 is TGTGCCAGCAGCCCCCGTTCCGGAGGGGGTGAAAAACTGTTTTTT.